A single sample is the source of the 5 T cell receptor beta chains below, sequenced in a study of PD-1 blockade in classical Hodgkin lymphoma. Clones were read by immunoSEQ multiplex PCR, and TCRdb kept only the in-frame ones, dropping some. The sample carries tens of thousands of clones, about 71% recorded once. No patient escaped relapse after autologous stem cell transplantation, and brentuximab vedotin exposure varied. Sequencing was performed on peripheral blood mononuclear cells (PBMCs), taken before the second cycle of nivolumab. Receptors were obtained from a human donor with classical Hodgkin lymphoma.

This clone was detected only once. The V and J genes are TRBV7-8 and TRBJ1-5, with 9 bases fitting TRBD1. The J segment lost 5 bases and the V segment lost 5 bases, leaving 4 bases of the junction unmatched. The germline V gene has CDR1 SGHVS and CDR2 FQNEAQ. The CDR3 runs 14 residues. DNA of the CDR3: TGTGCCAGCAGCCGCACAGGGGGCGATCAGCCCCAGCATTTT. As protein: CASSRTGGDQPQHF.

This clone was found once. The rearrangement links TRBV20-1 to TRBJ2-1; no reliable D call. Germline CDR1 DFQATT, CDR2 SNEGSKA (reference sequence). V was clipped by 8 bases and J by 5 bases, with 10 bases between them. This CDR3 is built from 11 residues. This CDR3 is CSKESDNEQFF. The CDR3 nucleotides are TGCAGTAAAGAAAGCGACAATGAGCAGTTCTTC.

The chain links TRBV5-1 to TRBJ2-3; possibly TRBD2 for D (6 bases). Per the germline V gene, CDR1 is SGHRS and CDR2 is YFSETQ. The CDR3 runs to 16 residues. V lost 0 bases and J lost 6, with 17 bases in between. The CDR3: CASSLAGQGGGDTQYF. The CDR3 bases are TGCGCCAGCAGCTTGGCAGGGCAGGGAGGCGGGGATACGCAGTATTTT.

This clone was detected once. The chain recombines TRBV5-1 with TRBJ2-2; unclear D gene. Germline assignment: CDR1 SGHRS and CDR2 YFSETQ. The CDR3 spans 16 residues. V was cut by 0 bases and J by 8 bases, with 17 bases left in between. The CDR3 sequence: CASSLAVKGTPGELFF. The CDR3 DNA is TGCGCCAGCAGCTTGGCCGTCAAGGGCACACCGGGGGAGCTGTTTTTT.

This chain connects TRBV25-1 to TRBJ2-1, with 12 positions matching TRBD1. The ends lost 5 bases at V and 7 bases at J; junction bases unmatched: 6. CDR3 length: 15 residues. Germline CDR1 is MGHDK and CDR2 is SYGVNS. The CDR3 DNA reads TGTGCCAGCAGTCTTGGGACAGGGGGCCTGAATGAGCAGTTCTTC. Its protein product is CASSLGTGGLNEQFF. The entire variable domain, with the rest obtained from reference TRBV25-1 and TRBJ2-1, is as follows: EADIYQTPRYLVIGTGKKITLECSQTMGHDKMYWYQQDPGMELHLIHYSYGVNSTEKGDLSSESTVSRIRTEHFPLTLESARPSHTSQYLCASSLGTGGLNEQFFGPGTRLTVL.